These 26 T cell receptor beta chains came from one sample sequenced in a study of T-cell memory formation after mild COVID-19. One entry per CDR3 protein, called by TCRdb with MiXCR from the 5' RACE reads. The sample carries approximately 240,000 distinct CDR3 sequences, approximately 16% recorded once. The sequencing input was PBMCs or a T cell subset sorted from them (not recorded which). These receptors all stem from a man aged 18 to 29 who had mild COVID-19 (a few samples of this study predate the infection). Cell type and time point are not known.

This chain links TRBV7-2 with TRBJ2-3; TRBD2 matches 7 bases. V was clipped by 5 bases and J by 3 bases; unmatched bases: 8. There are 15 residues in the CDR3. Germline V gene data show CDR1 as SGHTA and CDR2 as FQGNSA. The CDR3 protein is CASSPWGLPTDTQYF. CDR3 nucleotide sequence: TGTGCCAGCAGCCCATGGGGACTACCGACAGATACGCAGTATTTT.

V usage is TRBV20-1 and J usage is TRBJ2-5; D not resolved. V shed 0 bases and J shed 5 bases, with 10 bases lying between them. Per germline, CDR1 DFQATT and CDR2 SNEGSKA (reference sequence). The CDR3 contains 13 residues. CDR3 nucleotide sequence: TGCAGTGCTAGAGACGACATTGCGGAGACCCAGTACTTC. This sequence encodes CSARDDIAETQYF.

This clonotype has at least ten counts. The CDR3 region is CASSSRSIGEKLFF. The CDR3 coding sequence is TGTGCCAGCAGCTCGAGGAGCATTGGAGAAAAACTGTTTTTT. The chain is built from TRBV7-8 and TRBJ1-4; D ambiguous. This CDR3 has 14 residues. The germline V gene has CDR1 SGHVS and CDR2 FQNEAQ. Trimming stripped 4 bases from V and 8 bases from J, with 14 bases between.

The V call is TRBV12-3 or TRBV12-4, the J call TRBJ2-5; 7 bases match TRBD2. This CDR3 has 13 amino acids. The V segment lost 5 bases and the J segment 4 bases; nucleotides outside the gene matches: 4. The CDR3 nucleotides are TGTGCCAGCAGTCGAGAGCGGGGAGAGACCCAGTACTTC. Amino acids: CASSRERGETQYF.

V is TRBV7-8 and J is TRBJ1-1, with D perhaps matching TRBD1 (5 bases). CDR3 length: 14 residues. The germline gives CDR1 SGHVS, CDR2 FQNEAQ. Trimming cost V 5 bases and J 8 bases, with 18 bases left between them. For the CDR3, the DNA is TGTGCCAGCAGCATATCGACCTTGACAGTCGAAGCTTTCTTT. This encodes CASSISTLTVEAFF.

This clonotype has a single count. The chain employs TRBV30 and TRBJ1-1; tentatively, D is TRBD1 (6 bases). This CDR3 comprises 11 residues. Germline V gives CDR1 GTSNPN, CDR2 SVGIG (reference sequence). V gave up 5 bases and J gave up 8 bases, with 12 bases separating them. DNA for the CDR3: TGTGCCTGGGCCGGGGGACAAGAAGCTTTCTTT. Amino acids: CAWAGGQEAFF.

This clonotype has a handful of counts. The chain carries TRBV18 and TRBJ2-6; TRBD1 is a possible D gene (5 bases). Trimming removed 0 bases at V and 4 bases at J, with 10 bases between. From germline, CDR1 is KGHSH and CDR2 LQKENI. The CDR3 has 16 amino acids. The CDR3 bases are TGTGCCAGCTCACCACCCAAGGGGTTAGGGGCCAACGTCCTGACTTTC. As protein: CASSPPKGLGANVLTF.

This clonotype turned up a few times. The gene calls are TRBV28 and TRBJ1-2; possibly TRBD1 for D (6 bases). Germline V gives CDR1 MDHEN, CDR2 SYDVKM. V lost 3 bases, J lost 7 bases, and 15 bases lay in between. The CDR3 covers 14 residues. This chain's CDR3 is CASSFPDRAGGYTF. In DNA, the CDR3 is TGTGCCAGCAGTTTCCCGGACAGAGCGGGTGGCTACACCTTC.

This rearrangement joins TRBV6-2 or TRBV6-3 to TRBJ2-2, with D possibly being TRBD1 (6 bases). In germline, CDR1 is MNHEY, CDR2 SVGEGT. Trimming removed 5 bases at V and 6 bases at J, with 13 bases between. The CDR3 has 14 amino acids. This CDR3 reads CASSTTGYPGELFF. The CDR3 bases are TGTGCCAGCAGTACTACAGGGTATCCCGGGGAGCTGTTTTTT.

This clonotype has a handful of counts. CDR3 in amino acids: CASSRRQDPTDTQYF. In nucleotides, the CDR3 is TGTGCCAGCAGCCGAAGACAGGACCCTACAGATACGCAGTATTTT. J is TRBJ2-3 and V is TRBV5-4, with D perhaps TRBD1 (6 bases). The CDR3 extends over 15 amino acids. Per germline, CDR1 SGHNT and CDR2 YYREEE (reference sequence). Trimming pared 4 bases from V and 3 bases from J, leaving 15 bases between.

This CDR3 is CSAIGQTNSPLHF. In DNA, the CDR3 is TGCAGTGCTATCGGGCAGACTAATTCACCCCTCCACTTT. The chain links TRBV20-1 to TRBJ1-6; D call uncertain. Trimming removed 4 bases from V and 6 bases from J, with 10 bases in between. CDR3 length equals 13 residues. Germline V gives CDR1 DFQATT, CDR2 SNEGSKA (reference sequence).

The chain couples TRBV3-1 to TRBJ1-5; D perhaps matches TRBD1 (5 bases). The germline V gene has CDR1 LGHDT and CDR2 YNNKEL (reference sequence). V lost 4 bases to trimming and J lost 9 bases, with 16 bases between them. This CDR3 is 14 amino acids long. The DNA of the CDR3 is TGTGCCAGCAGCCTCGGGACGGACCTTTCGCCCCAGCATTTT. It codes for CASSLGTDLSPQHF.

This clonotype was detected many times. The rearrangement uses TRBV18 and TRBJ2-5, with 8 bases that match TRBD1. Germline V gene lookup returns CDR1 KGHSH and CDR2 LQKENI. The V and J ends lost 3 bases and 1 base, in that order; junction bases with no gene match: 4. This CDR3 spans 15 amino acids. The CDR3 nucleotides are TGTGCCAGCTCACCGCCCGGGACAGGCCAAGAGACCCAGTACTTC. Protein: CASSPPGTGQETQYF.

The CDR3 is CASIATGRTEAFF. CDR3 bases: TGTGCCAGCATCGCGACAGGGAGGACTGAAGCTTTCTTT. The chain carries TRBV3-1 and TRBJ1-1; 7 bases align to TRBD1. The V and J ends lost 7 bases and 5 bases, in that order; junction bases with no gene match: 7. This CDR3 region has 13 residues. Germline lookup yields CDR1 LGHDT and CDR2 YNNKEL (reference sequence). The full variable domain, with the rest looked up from reference TRBV3-1 and TRBJ1-1, is DTAVSQTPKYLVTQMGNDKSIKCEQNLGHDTMYWYKQDSKKFLKIMFSYNNKELIINETVPNRFSPKSPDKAHLNLHINSLELGDSAVYFCASIATGRTEAFFGQGTRLTVV.

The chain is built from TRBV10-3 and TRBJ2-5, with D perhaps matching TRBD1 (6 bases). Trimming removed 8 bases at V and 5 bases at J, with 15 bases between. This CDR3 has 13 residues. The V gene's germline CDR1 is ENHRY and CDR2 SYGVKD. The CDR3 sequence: CAIRPGVGETQYF. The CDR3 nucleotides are TGTGCCATCCGACCAGGGGTTGGGGAGACCCAGTACTTC.

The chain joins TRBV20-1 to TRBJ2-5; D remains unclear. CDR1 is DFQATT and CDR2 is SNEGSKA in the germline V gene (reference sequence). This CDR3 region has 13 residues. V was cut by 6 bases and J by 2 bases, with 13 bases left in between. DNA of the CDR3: TGCAGTGCCTCGCGAGAGGATCAAGAGACCCAGTACTTC. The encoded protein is CSASREDQETQYF.

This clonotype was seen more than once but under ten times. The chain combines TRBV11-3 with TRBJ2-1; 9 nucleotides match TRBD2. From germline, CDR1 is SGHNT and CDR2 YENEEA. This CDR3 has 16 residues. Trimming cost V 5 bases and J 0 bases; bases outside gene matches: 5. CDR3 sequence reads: CASSRAGGHSYNEQFF. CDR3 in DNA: TGTGCCAGCAGCCGAGCGGGGGGCCACTCCTACAATGAGCAGTTCTTC.

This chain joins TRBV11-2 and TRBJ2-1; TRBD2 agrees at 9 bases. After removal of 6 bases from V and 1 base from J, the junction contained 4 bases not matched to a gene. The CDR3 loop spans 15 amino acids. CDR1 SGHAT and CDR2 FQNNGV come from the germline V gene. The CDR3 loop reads CASSGLATSYNEQFF. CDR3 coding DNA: TGTGCCAGCAGTGGACTAGCGACTTCCTACAATGAGCAGTTCTTC.

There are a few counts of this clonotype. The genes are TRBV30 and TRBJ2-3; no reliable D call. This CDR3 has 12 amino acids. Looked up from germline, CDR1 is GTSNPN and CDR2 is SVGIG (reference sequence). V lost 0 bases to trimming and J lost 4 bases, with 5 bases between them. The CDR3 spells CAWSVRADTQYF. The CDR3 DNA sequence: TGTGCCTGGAGTGTTCGGGCAGATACGCAGTATTTT.

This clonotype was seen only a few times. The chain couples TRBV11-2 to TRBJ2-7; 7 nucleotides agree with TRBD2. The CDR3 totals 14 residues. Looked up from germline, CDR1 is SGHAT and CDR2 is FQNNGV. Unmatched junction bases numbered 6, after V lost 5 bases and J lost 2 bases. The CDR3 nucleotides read TGTGCCAGCAGCATACAAGCGGGGCCCTACGAGCAGTACTTC. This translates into CASSIQAGPYEQYF.

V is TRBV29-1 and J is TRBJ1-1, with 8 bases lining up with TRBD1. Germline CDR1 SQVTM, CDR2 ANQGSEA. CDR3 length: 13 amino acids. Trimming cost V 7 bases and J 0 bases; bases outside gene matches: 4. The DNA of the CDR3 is TGCAGCGGATGGGACAGGATGAACACTGAAGCTTTCTTT. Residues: CSGWDRMNTEAFF.

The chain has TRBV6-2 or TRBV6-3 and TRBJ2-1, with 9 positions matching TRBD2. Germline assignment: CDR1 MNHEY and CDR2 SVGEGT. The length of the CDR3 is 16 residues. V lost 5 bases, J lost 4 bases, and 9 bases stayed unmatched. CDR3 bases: TGTGCCAGCAGTACGGATAGCGGGGGATCTTACAATGAGCAGTTCTTC. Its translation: CASSTDSGGSYNEQFF.

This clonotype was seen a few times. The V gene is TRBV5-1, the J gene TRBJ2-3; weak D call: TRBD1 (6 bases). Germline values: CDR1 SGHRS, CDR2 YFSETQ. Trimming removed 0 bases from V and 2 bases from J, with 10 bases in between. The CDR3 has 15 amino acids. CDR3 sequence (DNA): TGCGCCAGCAGCTTGGGGACAGTCTTCACAGATACGCAGTATTTT. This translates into CASSLGTVFTDTQYF.

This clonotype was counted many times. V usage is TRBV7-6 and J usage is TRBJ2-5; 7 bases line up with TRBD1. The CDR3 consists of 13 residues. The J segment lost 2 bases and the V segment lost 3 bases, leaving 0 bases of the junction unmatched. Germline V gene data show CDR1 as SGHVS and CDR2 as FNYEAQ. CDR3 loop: CASSLGQQETQYF. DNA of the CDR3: TGTGCCAGCAGCTTGGGACAGCAAGAGACCCAGTACTTC.

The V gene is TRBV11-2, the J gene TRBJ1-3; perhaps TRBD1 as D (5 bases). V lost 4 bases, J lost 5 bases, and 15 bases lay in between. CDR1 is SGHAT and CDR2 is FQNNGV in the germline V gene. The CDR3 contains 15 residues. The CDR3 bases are TGTGCCAGCAGCTACGGAGTGGGGACTAGAAACACCATATATTTT. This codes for CASSYGVGTRNTIYF. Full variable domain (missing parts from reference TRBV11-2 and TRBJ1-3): EAGVAQSPRYKIIEKRQSVAFWCNPISGHATLYWYQQILGQGPKLLIQFQNNGVVDDSQLPKDRFSAERLKGVDSTLKIQPAKLEDSAVYLCASSYGVGTRNTIYFGEGSWLTVV.

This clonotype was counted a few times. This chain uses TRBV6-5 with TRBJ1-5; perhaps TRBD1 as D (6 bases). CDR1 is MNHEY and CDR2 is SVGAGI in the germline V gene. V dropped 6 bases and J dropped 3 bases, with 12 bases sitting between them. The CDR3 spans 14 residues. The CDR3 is CASRPGQHNQPQHF. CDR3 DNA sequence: TGTGCCAGCAGACCCGGACAGCACAATCAGCCCCAGCATTTT.